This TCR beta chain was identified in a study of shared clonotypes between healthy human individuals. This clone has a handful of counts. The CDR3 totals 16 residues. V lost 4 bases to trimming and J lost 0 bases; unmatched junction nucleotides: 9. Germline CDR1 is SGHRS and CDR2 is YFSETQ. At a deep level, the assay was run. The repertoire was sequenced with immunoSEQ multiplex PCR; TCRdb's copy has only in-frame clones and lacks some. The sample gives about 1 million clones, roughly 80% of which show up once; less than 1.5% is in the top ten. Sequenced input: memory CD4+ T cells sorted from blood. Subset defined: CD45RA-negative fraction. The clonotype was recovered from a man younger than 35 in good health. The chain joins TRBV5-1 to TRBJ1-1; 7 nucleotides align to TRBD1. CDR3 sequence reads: CASSPTGARMNTEAFF. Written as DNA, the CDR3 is TGCGCCAGCAGCCCCACAGGGGCTCGTATGAACACTGAAGCTTTCTTT.